This TCR beta chain was obtained from a study of response to subunit inactivated influenza vaccine (dated 2018 in TCRdb). For the study in its entirety: Deep quantitative T cell receptor repertoire profiling was used in the study to track responses to a trivalent subunit inactivated influenza vaccine.

The library was obtained by RT-PCR. TCRdb names Illumina HiSeq 2500 as the instrument used. The public sequencing data were trimmed at Q25 with fastp and processed into clonotypes with MiXCR by TCRdb, which kept only in-frame beta chains. Rows merge per CDR3 protein into single entries with the most common DNA and genes. This sample has over 400,000 distinct CDR3 sequences in its table, and 10% to 15% of those were observed once. About an eighth of the sample is taken by the ten largest. What this sample's time point label stands for: 45 to 50 days after influenza vaccine administration. Broad study findings and their caveats: According to the authors, only a limited number of new T cells may be recruited by each seasonal influenza vaccination.

Here V drops 5 bases and J drops 6 bases, and the junction holds 6 bases not matched to any gene. The CDR3 runs 15 residues from the cysteine to the phenylalanine. Just the 45-base CDR3 DNA is kept, in frame starting at base 1. The germline V gene yields SGHVS for CDR1 and FQNEAQ for CDR2. Turning to this clonotype: Its antigen is still unknown. Base-call qualities are not available, and no considerably larger clone is one nucleotide away.

This sequence was found in a man between 45 and 60 years old who received an inactivated influenza vaccine. Donor details come from another sample of the same person, matched by shared clones. The chain was built from TRBV7-8 and TRBJ2-7; 14 central nucleotides agree with TRBD2. The material was PBMCs from blood, obtained about 40 days after vaccination. The CDR3 sequence is CASSDPGLAGVEQYF. The nucleotides read TGTGCCAGCAGCGATCCGGGACTAGCGGGGGTCGAGCAGTACTTC.